A selection of T cell receptor beta chains follows, all from one sample in a study of blood T cell repertoires in COVID-19. TCRdb's table, derived via immunoSEQ multiplex PCR, lists solely in-frame clones and lacks some. The data contain over 130,000 clones, 82% of them singletons. Input material: peripheral blood. All receptors derive from an elderly woman with acute or convalescent COVID-19. CDR3s include the opening cysteine and the closing phenylalanine or tryptophan. D genes are given only for firm matches. Where a row states a size, it is once, few, many or the class of an expanded clone; other rows omit it.

V gene: TRBV4-1; CDR3 length: 16; J gene: TRBJ2-4; clone size: .; D gene: TRBD1; CDR3 DNA: TGCGCCAGCAGCCAAGGACAGGGGCGTACCAAAAACATTCAGTACTTC; CDR3 protein: CASSQGQGRTKNIQYF
V gene: TRBV7-2; CDR3 length: 15; J gene: TRBJ2-7; clone size: once; D gene: TRBD1; CDR3 DNA: TGTGCCAGCAGCCTAATACTGACAGGGCGGGTCGAGCAGTACTTC; CDR3 protein: CASSLILTGRVEQYF
V gene: TRBV3-1/TRBV3-2; CDR3 length: 14; J gene: TRBJ2-5; clone size: once; D gene: .; CDR3 DNA: TGTGCCAGCAGCCACCGAGGACAGACCCGGACCCAGTACTTC; CDR3 protein: CASSHRGQTRTQYF
V gene: TRBV28; CDR3 length: 13; J gene: TRBJ1-2; clone size: .; D gene: .; CDR3 DNA: TGTGCCAGCAGTTTGCGTGGGAGCGTAGGCTACACCTTC; CDR3 protein: CASSLRGSVGYTF
V gene: TRBV23-1; CDR3 length: 14; J gene: TRBJ2-7; clone size: .; D gene: TRBD2; CDR3 DNA: TGCGCCAGCAGTCATCACCGGGGGGGGTACGAGCAGTACTTC; CDR3 protein: CASSHHRGGYEQYF
V gene: TRBV18; CDR3 length: 13; J gene: TRBJ2-5; clone size: .; D gene: .; CDR3 DNA: TGTGCCAGCTCACCGGCTCCCGTGGAGACCCAGTACTTC; CDR3 protein: CASSPAPVETQYF
V gene: TRBV2; CDR3 length: 15; J gene: TRBJ2-5; clone size: .; D gene: .; CDR3 DNA: TGTGCCAGCACCGACCCAGGGGCAGGGAAAGAGACCCAGTACTTC; CDR3 protein: CASTDPGAGKETQYF
V gene: TRBV2; CDR3 length: 13; J gene: TRBJ2-5; clone size: once; D gene: TRBD1; CDR3 DNA: TGTGCCAGCAGTCGGGACAGGGATGAGACCCAGTACTTC; CDR3 protein: CASSRDRDETQYF
V gene: TRBV27; CDR3 length: 14; J gene: TRBJ2-7; clone size: .; D gene: .; CDR3 DNA: TGTGCCAGCAGTTCCCTGCGGGACTCCTACGAGCAGTACTTC; CDR3 protein: CASSSLRDSYEQYF
V gene: TRBV10-3; CDR3 length: 15; J gene: TRBJ1-6; clone size: .; D gene: TRBD1; CDR3 DNA: TGTGCCATCAGGGAAGACAGGGAGTATAATTCACCCCTCCACTTT; CDR3 protein: CAIREDREYNSPLHF
V gene: TRBV6-1; CDR3 length: 12; J gene: TRBJ2-7; clone size: .; D gene: .; CDR3 DNA: TGTGCCAGCAGTTGGGACAACTACGAGCAGTACTTC; CDR3 protein: CASSWDNYEQYF
V gene: TRBV7-7; CDR3 length: 16; J gene: TRBJ2-1; clone size: .; D gene: .; CDR3 DNA: TGTGCCAGCAGCTTAGAAGGTCAGGGTGGCTACAATGAGCAGTTCTTC; CDR3 protein: CASSLEGQGGYNEQFF
V gene: TRBV4-2; CDR3 length: 14; J gene: TRBJ1-1; clone size: .; D gene: .; CDR3 DNA: TGTGCCAGCAGCCAAGATATGGGCGCTACTGAAGCTTTCTTT; CDR3 protein: CASSQDMGATEAFF
V gene: TRBV2; CDR3 length: 16; J gene: TRBJ1-3; clone size: .; D gene: TRBD1; CDR3 DNA: TGTGCCAGCAGTGGACAGGGGGGATACTCTGGAAACACCATATATTTT; CDR3 protein: CASSGQGGYSGNTIYF
V gene: TRBV7-8; CDR3 length: 20; J gene: TRBJ2-2; clone size: .; D gene: .; CDR3 DNA: TGTGCCAGCAGCTTAACGTCGGGCAGGGTGATTCTGGTGGGCACCGGGGAGCTGTTTTTT; CDR3 protein: CASSLTSGRVILVGTGELFF
V gene: TRBV5-4; CDR3 length: 16; J gene: TRBJ2-1; clone size: .; D gene: TRBD2; CDR3 DNA: TGTGCCAGCAGCCCAACCGGACTAGCGAATTACAATGAGCAGTTCTTC; CDR3 protein: CASSPTGLANYNEQFF
V gene: TRBV27; CDR3 length: 18; J gene: TRBJ2-1; clone size: .; D gene: TRBD2; CDR3 DNA: TGTGCCAGCAGTTTAAGACTAGCGGGAGCCATCTATAACAATGAGCAGTTCTTC; CDR3 protein: CASSLRLAGAIYNNEQFF
V gene: TRBV3-1/TRBV3-2; CDR3 length: 16; J gene: TRBJ2-1; clone size: once; D gene: TRBD2; CDR3 DNA: TGTGCCAGCAGTCCCACAGGGCGGGGGGGCGATAATGAGCAGTTCTTC; CDR3 protein: CASSPTGRGGDNEQFF
V gene: TRBV19; CDR3 length: 12; J gene: TRBJ1-5; clone size: .; D gene: .; CDR3 DNA: TGTGCCAGTAGTGAAGGGAGTCAGCCCCAGCATTTT; CDR3 protein: CASSEGSQPQHF
V gene: TRBV24-1; CDR3 length: 15; J gene: TRBJ1-4; clone size: .; D gene: TRBD1; CDR3 DNA: TGTGCCACCAGTGATCCCGGACAGGGTCGTGAAAAACTGTTTTTT; CDR3 protein: CATSDPGQGREKLFF
V gene: TRBV7-8; CDR3 length: 13; J gene: TRBJ2-1; clone size: .; D gene: .; CDR3 DNA: TGTGCCAGCAGCTTAGAGGAAGGGGCTGGGCAGTTCTTC; CDR3 protein: CASSLEEGAGQFF
V gene: TRBV10-1; CDR3 length: 13; J gene: TRBJ1-2; clone size: .; D gene: .; CDR3 DNA: TGCGCCAGCAGTGAGAGCCTCCTCTATGGCTACACCTTC; CDR3 protein: CASSESLLYGYTF
V gene: TRBV25-1; CDR3 length: 14; J gene: TRBJ2-5; clone size: .; D gene: TRBD2; CDR3 DNA: TGTGCCAGCAGTGAATACCAGCGGGGGGGGACCCAGTACTTC; CDR3 protein: CASSEYQRGGTQYF
V gene: TRBV27; CDR3 length: 18; J gene: TRBJ2-7; clone size: .; D gene: TRBD2; CDR3 DNA: TGTGCCAGCGGGCCGGGACTAGCGGGCCCGTGGAGCTCCTACGAGCAGTACTTC; CDR3 protein: CASGPGLAGPWSSYEQYF
V gene: TRBV27; CDR3 length: 14; J gene: TRBJ1-2; clone size: .; D gene: TRBD1; CDR3 DNA: TGTGCCAGCAGTTCCATTAGGGGGCGTAGGGGCTACACCTTC; CDR3 protein: CASSSIRGRRGYTF
V gene: TRBV5-4; CDR3 length: 18; J gene: TRBJ2-3; clone size: .; D gene: TRBD2; CDR3 DNA: TGTGCCAGCAGCCGAATCCCGAGACTAGCACCCATGACAGATACGCAGTATTTT; CDR3 protein: CASSRIPRLAPMTDTQYF
V gene: TRBV5-1; CDR3 length: 16; J gene: TRBJ2-7; clone size: once; D gene: TRBD1; CDR3 DNA: TGCGCCAGCAGCTTGGACTTTGGACAGGCCGTGAAGGAGCAGTACTTC; CDR3 protein: CASSLDFGQAVKEQYF
V gene: TRBV19; CDR3 length: 14; J gene: TRBJ2-5; clone size: few; D gene: TRBD1; CDR3 DNA: TGTGCCAGTAGTGACACAGGGGGCCAAGAGACCCAGTACTTC; CDR3 protein: CASSDTGGQETQYF
V gene: TRBV27; CDR3 length: 15; J gene: TRBJ1-4; clone size: .; D gene: .; CDR3 DNA: TGTGCCAGCAGTGGTAGGGGGTTGACTAATGAAAAACTGTTTTTT; CDR3 protein: CASSGRGLTNEKLFF
V gene: TRBV6-1; CDR3 length: 11; J gene: TRBJ1-5; clone size: .; D gene: .; CDR3 DNA: TGTGCCAGCAGTGAACTCGGGGCCCAGCATTTT; CDR3 protein: CASSELGAQHF
V gene: TRBV4-1; CDR3 length: 13; J gene: TRBJ1-2; clone size: .; D gene: TRBD1; CDR3 DNA: TGCGCCAGCAGCCCCCCCAGGGGGGATGGCTACACCTTC; CDR3 protein: CASSPPRGDGYTF
V gene: TRBV7-9; CDR3 length: 14; J gene: TRBJ2-3; clone size: .; D gene: .; CDR3 DNA: TGTGCCAGCATCCTAAAAGAGGCCACAGATACGCAGTATTTT; CDR3 protein: CASILKEATDTQYF
V gene: TRBV27; CDR3 length: 15; J gene: TRBJ2-7; clone size: few; D gene: .; CDR3 DNA: TGTGCCAGCAGTCCAACTCTGGAGAACTCCTACGAGCAGTACTTC; CDR3 protein: CASSPTLENSYEQYF
V gene: TRBV5-6; CDR3 length: 17; J gene: TRBJ2-1; clone size: .; D gene: TRBD2; CDR3 DNA: TGTGCCAGCAGCTTGGCGGTTTGGAGCGGGAGTACCAATGAGCAGTTCTTC; CDR3 protein: CASSLAVWSGSTNEQFF
V gene: TRBV27; CDR3 length: 14; J gene: TRBJ1-6; clone size: few; D gene: .; CDR3 DNA: TGTGCCAGCAGCCGCCCGGGAGGGAATTCACCCCTCCACTTT; CDR3 protein: CASSRPGGNSPLHF